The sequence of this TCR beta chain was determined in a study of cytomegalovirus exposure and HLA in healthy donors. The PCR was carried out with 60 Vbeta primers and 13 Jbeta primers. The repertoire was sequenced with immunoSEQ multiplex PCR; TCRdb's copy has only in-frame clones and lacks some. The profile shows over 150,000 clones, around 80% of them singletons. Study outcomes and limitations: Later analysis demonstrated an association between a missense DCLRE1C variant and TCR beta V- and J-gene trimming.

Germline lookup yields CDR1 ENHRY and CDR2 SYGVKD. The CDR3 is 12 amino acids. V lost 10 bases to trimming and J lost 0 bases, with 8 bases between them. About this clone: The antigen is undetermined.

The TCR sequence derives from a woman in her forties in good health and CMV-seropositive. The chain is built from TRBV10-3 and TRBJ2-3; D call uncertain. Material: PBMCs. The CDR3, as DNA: TGTGCCACTGCACACAGCACAGATACGCAGTATTTT. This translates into CATAHSTDTQYF.